This T cell receptor beta chain was recorded in a study of regulatory T cells in long-lasting Graves disease. Study conclusions and caveats: Lower TCR diversity characterized persistent Graves' patients relative to newly diagnosed patients.

V was clipped by 1 base and J by 7 bases, with 11 bases between them. The CDR3 is 14 residues long. The V gene's germline CDR1 is MDHEN and CDR2 SYDVKM. Time point here: newly diagnosed GD, antithyroid drugs for less than 3 months. Generation of the TCR library employed RNA extracted from PBMCs. EDTA tubes received approximately 10 milliliters of drawn peripheral blood. Libraries of TCR beta came from iRepertoire HTBI primers plus Arm-PCR of CDR3 regions. One entry per CDR3 protein results from TCRdb running MiXCR on the multiplex PCR reads. The data show a few hundred thousand distinct CDR3 sequences, approximately 20% seen once. This clonotype was recorded many times. Its antigen is not known. These data also featured in a second study, about T cells in Graves' hyperthyroidism and ophthalmopathy. From that report: Criteria for exclusion of patients were uncontrolled infection, other autoimmune disease, pregnancy or lactation.

This material consisted of peripheral blood mononuclear cells (PBMCs), taken at new diagnosis, from a patient treated with antithyroid drugs. This rearrangement joins TRBV28 to TRBJ1-5; no clear D. The receptor was isolated from a woman in her 30s with Graves disease. CDR3 loop: CASSLFSGEQPQHF. The DNA for the CDR3 is TGTGCCAGCAGTTTATTTAGCGGGGAGCAGCCCCAGCATTTT.